The TCR beta chain described here comes from a study of control samples from healthy donors and cancer patients. The germline gives CDR1 MDHEN, CDR2 SYDVKM. V was shortened by 2 bases and J by 6 bases, with 22 bases between the two germline ends. This CDR3 is 17 amino acids long. TCRdb keeps only in-frame clones here, not all; method: immunoSEQ multiplex PCR. The data hold about 150,000 clones, with approximately 93% observed a single time. This clone was counted only a few times. Source material: blood. The chain employs TRBV28 and TRBJ1-2; perhaps TRBD1 as D (6 bases). The receptor was derived from a man between 35 and 55 years old in good health. As DNA, the CDR3 is TGTGCCAGCAGTTTAAAGCCCGGGCAGGGGAAAATAGATGGCTACACCTTC. Its protein product is CASSLKPGQGKIDGYTF.